This TCR beta chain is drawn from a study of OX40 agonist ivuxolimab in advanced cancers. Background on the study: Ivuxolimab, an antibody that agonizes OX40 (CD134), was administered to the patients. Patients received ivuxolimab, an intravenous treatment, every 2 weeks at 0.01 to 10 mg/kg.

The table came from immunoSEQ multiplex PCR; TCRdb's copy has only in-frame clones and leaves some out. The table shows under 50,000 clones, with 65% to 80% occurring only once. Overall study results and limits: Expanded clones were, on average, more numerous among CD8+ T cells than CD4+. The investigators did not determine what antigen specificity the expanded peripheral T cells had.

Concerning this clone itself: Its target is unknown.

Trimming removed 9 bases from V and 1 base from J; junction bases left unmatched: 4. The CDR3 runs to 13 residues. CDR1 and CDR2 (germline): MNHNS, SASEGT. This receptor was taken from an adult with an advanced solid tumor such as melanoma, head and neck, liver or kidney cancer. The chain recombines TRBV6-1 with TRBJ2-3; 7 nucleotides line up with TRBD2. Sequenced here: CD4+ or CD8+ T cells sorted from blood, sampled in a trial of the OX40 agonist ivuxolimab. The chain's CDR3 is CASQRGGTDTQYF. The CDR3, as DNA: TGTGCCAGTCAGCGGGGAGGCACAGATACGCAGTATTTT.